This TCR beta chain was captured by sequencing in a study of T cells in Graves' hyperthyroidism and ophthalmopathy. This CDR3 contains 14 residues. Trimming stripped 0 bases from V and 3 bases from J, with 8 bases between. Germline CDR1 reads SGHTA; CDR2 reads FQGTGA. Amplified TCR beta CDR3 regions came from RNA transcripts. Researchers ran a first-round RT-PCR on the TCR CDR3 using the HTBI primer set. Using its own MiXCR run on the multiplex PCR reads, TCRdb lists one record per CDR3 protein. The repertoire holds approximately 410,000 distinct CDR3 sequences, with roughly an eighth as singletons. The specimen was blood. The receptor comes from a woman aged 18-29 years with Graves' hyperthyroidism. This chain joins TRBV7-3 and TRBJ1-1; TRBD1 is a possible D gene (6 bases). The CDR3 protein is CASSLTPGDTEAFF. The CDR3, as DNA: TGTGCCAGCAGCTTAACCCCAGGGGACACTGAAGCTTTCTTT. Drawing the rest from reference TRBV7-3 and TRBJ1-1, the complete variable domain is GAGVSQTPSNKVTEKGKYVELRCDPISGHTALYWYRQSLGQGPEFLIYFQGTGAADDSGLPNDRFFAVRPEGSVSTLKIQRTERGDSAVYLCASSLTPGDTEAFFGQGTRLTVV.